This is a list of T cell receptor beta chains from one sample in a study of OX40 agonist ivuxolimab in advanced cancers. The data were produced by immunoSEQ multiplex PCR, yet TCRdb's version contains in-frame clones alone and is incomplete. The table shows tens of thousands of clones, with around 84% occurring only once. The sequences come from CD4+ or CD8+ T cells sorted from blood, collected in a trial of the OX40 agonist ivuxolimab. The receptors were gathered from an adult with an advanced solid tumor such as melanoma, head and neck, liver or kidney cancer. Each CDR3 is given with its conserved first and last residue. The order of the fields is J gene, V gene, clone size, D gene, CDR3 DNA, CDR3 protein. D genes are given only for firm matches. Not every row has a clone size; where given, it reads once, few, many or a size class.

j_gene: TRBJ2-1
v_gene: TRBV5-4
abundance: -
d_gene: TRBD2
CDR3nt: TGTGCCAGCAGCGATATAACGGGACTAGCGGGGGGTTATAATGAGCAGTTCTTC
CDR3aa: CASSDITGLAGGYNEQFF

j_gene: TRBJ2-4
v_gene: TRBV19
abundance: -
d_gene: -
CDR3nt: TGTGCCAGTAGTATAAGCCCGGGAGTCAAAAACATTCAGTACTTC
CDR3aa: CASSISPGVKNIQYF

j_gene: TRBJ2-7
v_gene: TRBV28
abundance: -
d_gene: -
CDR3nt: TGTGCCAGCAGTCGCCCCGGCAGCTCCTACGAGCAGTACTTC
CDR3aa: CASSRPGSSYEQYF

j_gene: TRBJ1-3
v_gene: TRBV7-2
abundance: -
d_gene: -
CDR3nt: TGTGCCAGCACTTCCGTTGCCGGCACTGGAAACACCATATATTTT
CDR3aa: CASTSVAGTGNTIYF

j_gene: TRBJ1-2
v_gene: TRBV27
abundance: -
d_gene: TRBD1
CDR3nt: TGTGCCAGCAGTCGAGACAGGGGATCGGGCTATGGCTACACCTTC
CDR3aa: CASSRDRGSGYGYTF

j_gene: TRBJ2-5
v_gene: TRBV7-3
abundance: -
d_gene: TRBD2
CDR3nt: TGTGCCAGCAGCTTAGTGGCGGGAGGGGCAGCAGAGACCCAGTACTTC
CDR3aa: CASSLVAGGAAETQYF

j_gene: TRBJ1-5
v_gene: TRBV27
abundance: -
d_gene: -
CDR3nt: TGTGCCAGCAGACCCCCCGGATATAGCAATCAGCCCCAGCATTTT
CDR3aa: CASRPPGYSNQPQHF

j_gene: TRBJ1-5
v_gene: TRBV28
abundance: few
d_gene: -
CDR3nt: TGTGCCAGCTGCCCTCCGGTGTCGGGCGCGGGTAGCAATCAGCCCCAGCATTTT
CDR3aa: CASCPPVSGAGSNQPQHF

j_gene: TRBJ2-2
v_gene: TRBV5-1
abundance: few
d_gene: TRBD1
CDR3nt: TGCGCCAGCAGCCCGGGACAGCTCGGAGTCGGGGAGCTGTTTTTT
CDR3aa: CASSPGQLGVGELFF

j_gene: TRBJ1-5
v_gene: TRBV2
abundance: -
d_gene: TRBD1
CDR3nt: TGTGCCAGCAGAGGGTCAGGGGGAAATCAGCCCCAGCATTTT
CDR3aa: CASRGSGGNQPQHF

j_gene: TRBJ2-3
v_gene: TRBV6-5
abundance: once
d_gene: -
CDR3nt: TGTGCCAGCAGTTACTCAGGGGCAGACACAGATACGCAGTATTTT
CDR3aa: CASSYSGADTDTQYF

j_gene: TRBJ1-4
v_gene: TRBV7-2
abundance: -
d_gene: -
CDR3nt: TGTGCCAGCAGCTTGACAGGCACAACTAATGAAAAACTGTTTTTT
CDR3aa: CASSLTGTTNEKLFF

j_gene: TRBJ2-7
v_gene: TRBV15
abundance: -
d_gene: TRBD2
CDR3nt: TGTGCCACCAGCAGAGGGACTAGCGGTTACGAGCAGTACTTC
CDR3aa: CATSRGTSGYEQYF

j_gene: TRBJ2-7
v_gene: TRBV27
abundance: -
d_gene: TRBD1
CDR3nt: TGTGCCAGCAGTCCTCGACAGGGGGCGGTACTCGAGCAGTACTTC
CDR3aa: CASSPRQGAVLEQYF

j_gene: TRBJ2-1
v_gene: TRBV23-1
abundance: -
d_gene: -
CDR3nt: TGCGCCAGCAGGAGGTGGAAACAGACTAATGAGCAGTTCTTC
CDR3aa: CASRRWKQTNEQFF

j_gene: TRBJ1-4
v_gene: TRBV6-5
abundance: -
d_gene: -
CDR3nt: TGTGCCAGCAGCCGGAACGGGGTGGCTAATGAAAAACTGTTTTTT
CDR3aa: CASSRNGVANEKLFF

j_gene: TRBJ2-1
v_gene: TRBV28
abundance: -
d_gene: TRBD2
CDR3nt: TGTGCCAGCAGTACGACTAGCGGGTCATACAATGAGCAGTTCTTC
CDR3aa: CASSTTSGSYNEQFF

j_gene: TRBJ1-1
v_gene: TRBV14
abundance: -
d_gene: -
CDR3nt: TGTGCCAGCAGCCCCGGACAGTCTTCCTTTTCTGAAGCTTTCTTT
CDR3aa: CASSPGQSSFSEAFF

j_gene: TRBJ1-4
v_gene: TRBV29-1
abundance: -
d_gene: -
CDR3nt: TGCAGCGTTGAACTGGGGGCAGGGGAAAAACTGTTTTTT
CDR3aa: CSVELGAGEKLFF

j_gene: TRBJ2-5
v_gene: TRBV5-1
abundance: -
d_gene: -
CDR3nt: TGCGCCAGCAGCTTGGAGGACAGTTTATGGATGGGTCAAGAGACCCAGTACTTC
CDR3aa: CASSLEDSLWMGQETQYF

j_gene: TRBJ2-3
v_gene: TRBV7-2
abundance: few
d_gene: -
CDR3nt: TGTGCCAGCAGCCCCCCCGGGGCCAGGAGAGATACGCAGTATTTT
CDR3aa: CASSPPGARRDTQYF

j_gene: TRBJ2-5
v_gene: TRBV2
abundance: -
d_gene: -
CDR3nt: TGTGCCAGCAGTAATAAAGAGACCCAGTACTTC
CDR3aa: CASSNKETQYF

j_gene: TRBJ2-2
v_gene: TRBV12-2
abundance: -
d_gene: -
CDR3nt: TGTGCAAGTCGCTTACCACTCCTGATACAGGGGGCGGGCACCGGGGAGCTGTTTTTT
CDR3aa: CASRLPLLIQGAGTGELFF

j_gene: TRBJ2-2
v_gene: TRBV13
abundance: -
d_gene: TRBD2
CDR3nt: TGTGCCAGCAGCTTAGAGGGCCTAGCGGAGAACACCGGGGAGCTGTTTTTT
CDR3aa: CASSLEGLAENTGELFF

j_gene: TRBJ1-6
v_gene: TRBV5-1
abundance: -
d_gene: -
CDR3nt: TGCGCCAGCAGGACGGATTATAATTCACCCCTCCACTTT
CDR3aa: CASRTDYNSPLHF

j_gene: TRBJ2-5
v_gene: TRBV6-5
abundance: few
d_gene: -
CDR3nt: TGTGCCAGCAGTCGCTTTGGGGACCAAGAGACCCAGTACTTC
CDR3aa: CASSRFGDQETQYF

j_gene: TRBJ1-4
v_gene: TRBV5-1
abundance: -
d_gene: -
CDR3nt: TGCGCCAGCAGCTTCACAGTTAATGAAAAACTGTTTTTT
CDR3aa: CASSFTVNEKLFF

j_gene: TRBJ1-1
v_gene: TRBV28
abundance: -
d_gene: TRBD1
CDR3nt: TGTGCCACCGCGGGACAGGGGGCGGTCACTGAAGCTTTCTTT
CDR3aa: CATAGQGAVTEAFF

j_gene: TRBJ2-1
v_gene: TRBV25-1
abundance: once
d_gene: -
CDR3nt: TGTGCCAGCAGTGAATCTCGGGTGTCCAGGGGCGGTGAGCAGTTCTTC
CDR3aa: CASSESRVSRGGEQFF

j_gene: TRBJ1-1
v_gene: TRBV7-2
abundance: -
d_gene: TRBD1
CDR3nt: TGTGCCAGCAGCTTCCCAAGACAGGGGCCCTTGATGGCTTTCTTT
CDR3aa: CASSFPRQGPLMAFF

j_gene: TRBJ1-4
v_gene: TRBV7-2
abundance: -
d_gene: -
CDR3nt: TGTGCCAGCAGCCTCTATACGGCTAATGAAAAACTGTTTTTT
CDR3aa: CASSLYTANEKLFF

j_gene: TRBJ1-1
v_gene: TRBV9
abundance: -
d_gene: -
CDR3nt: TGTGCCAGCAGCCCCGGGACACAGAACACTGAAGCTTTCTTT
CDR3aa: CASSPGTQNTEAFF

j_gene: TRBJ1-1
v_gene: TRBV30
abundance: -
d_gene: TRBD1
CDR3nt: TGTGCCTGGAGTGTACAGGGGATCATGAACACTGAAGCTTTCTTT
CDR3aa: CAWSVQGIMNTEAFF

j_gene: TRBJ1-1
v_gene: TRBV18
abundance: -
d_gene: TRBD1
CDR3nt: TGTGCCAGCTCACAGGGACAGGCCATGAACACTGAAGCTTTCTTT
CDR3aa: CASSQGQAMNTEAFF

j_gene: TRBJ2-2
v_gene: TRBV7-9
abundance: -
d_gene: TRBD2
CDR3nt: TGTGCCAGCAGCCCGCATCGGGCGCGGGGGGGCGGCACCGGGGAGCTGTTTTTT
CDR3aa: CASSPHRARGGGTGELFF

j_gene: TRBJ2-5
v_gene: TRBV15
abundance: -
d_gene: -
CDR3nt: TGTGCCACCAGCAGAGATGTCGGGATTTTGGGGGAGACCCAGTACTTC
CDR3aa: CATSRDVGILGETQYF

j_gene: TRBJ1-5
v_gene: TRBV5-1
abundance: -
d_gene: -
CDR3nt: TGCGCCAGCAGCTTGGATGGGACCGAAGGTCAGCCCCAGCATTTT
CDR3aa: CASSLDGTEGQPQHF

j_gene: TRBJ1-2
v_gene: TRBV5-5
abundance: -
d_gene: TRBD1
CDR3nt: TGTGCCAGCAGCTTGCGGGTAGGGGGCAGCTATGGCTACACCTTC
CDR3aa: CASSLRVGGSYGYTF

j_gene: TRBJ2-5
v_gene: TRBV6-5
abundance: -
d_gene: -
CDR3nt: TGTGCCAGCAGTTACTCGTTCGCGATGCAAGAGACCCAGTACTTC
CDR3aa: CASSYSFAMQETQYF

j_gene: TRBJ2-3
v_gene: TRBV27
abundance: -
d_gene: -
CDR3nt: TGTGCCAGCAGTTTATTATCATTGGCGGATACGCAGTATTTT
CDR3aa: CASSLLSLADTQYF

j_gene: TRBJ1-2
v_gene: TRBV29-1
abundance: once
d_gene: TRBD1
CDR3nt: TGCAGCGTGGAACGACAGGGGGCCCGTACCTTC
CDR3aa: CSVERQGARTF